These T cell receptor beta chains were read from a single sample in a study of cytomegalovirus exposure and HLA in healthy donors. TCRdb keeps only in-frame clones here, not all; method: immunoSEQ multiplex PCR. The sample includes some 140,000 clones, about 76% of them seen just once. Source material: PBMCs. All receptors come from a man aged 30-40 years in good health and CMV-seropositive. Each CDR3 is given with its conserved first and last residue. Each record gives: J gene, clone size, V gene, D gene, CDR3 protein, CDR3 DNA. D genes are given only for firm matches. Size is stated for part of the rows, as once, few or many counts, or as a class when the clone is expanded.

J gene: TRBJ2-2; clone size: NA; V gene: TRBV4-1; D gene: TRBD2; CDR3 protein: CASSHNSGRAGSGELFF; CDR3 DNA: TGCGCCAGCAGCCATAATAGCGGGAGGGCCGGAAGCGGGGAGCTGTTTTTT
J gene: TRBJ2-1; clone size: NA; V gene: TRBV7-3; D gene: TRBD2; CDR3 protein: CASSIGTSGRYNEQFF; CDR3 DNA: TGTGCCAGCAGCATTGGGACTAGCGGGAGATACAATGAGCAGTTCTTC
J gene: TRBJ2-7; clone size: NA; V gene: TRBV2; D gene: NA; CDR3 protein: CASSLTSYEQYF; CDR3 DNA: TGTGCCAGCAGTCTCACTAGCTACGAGCAGTACTTC
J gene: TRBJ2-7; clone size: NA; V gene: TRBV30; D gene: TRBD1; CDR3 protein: CAWSSQGVYEQYF; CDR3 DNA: TGTGCCTGGAGTAGTCAGGGGGTGTACGAGCAGTACTTC
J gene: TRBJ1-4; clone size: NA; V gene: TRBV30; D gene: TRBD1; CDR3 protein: CAWTSRTGSNEKLFF; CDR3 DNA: TGTGCCTGGACCTCGCGGACAGGGAGTAATGAAAAACTGTTTTTT
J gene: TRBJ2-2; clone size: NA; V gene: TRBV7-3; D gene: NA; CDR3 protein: CASSLNDRRNTGELFF; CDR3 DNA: TGTGCCAGCAGCTTAAACGACAGGAGGAACACCGGGGAGCTGTTTTTT
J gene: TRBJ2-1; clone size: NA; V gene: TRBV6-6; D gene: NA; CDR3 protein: CASSYRSNPFPNEQFF; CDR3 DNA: TGTGCCAGCAGTTATCGTAGTAACCCCTTTCCCAATGAGCAGTTCTTC
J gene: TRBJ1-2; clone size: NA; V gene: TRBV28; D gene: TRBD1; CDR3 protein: CAASIFNSDRGGYTF; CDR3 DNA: TGTGCCGCCAGCATCTTTAATTCGGACAGGGGAGGCTACACCTTC
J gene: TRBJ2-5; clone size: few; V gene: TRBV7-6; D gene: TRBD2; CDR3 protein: CASSLSGGYAETQYF; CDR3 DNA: TGTGCCAGCAGCTTATCGGGAGGGTACGCAGAGACCCAGTACTTC
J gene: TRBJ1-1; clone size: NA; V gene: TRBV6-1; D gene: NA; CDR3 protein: CASSAEGVQAFF; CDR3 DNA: TGTGCCAGCAGTGCCGAGGGGGTGCAAGCTTTCTTT
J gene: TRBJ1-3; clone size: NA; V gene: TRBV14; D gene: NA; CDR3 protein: CASSKQGSGNTIYF; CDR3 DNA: TGTGCCAGCAGCAAACAGGGTTCTGGAAACACCATATATTTT
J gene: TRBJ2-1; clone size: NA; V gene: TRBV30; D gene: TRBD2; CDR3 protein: CAWNPQGGGSSEQFF; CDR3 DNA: TGTGCCTGGAACCCCCAGGGAGGCGGGAGTTCTGAGCAGTTCTTC
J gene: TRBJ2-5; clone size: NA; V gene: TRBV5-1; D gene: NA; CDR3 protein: CASSLVSGQETQYF; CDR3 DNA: TGCGCCAGCAGCTTGGTTAGCGGCCAAGAGACCCAGTACTTC
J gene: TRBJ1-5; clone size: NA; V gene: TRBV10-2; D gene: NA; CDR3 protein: CASSESVGQGNQPQHF; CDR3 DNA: TGCGCCAGCAGTGAGTCGGTTGGGCAGGGCAATCAGCCCCAGCATTTT
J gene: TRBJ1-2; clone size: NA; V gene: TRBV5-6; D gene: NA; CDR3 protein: CASSLGPEGSRDGYTF; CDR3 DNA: TGTGCCAGCAGCTTGGGACCGGAGGGATCTAGGGATGGCTACACCTTC
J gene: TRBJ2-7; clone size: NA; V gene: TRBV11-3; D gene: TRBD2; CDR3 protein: CASSPNSGRLNEQYF; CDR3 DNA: TGTGCCAGCAGCCCCAATAGCGGGAGATTGAACGAGCAGTACTTC
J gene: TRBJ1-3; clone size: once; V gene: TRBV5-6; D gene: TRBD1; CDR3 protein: CASRAFGQVLSGNTIYF; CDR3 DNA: TGTGCCAGCCGCGCCTTCGGACAGGTGCTCTCTGGAAACACCATATATTTT
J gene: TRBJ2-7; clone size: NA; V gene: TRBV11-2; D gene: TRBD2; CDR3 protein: CASSLTSGSYEQYF; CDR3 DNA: TGTGCCAGCAGCTTAACTAGCGGGAGCTACGAGCAGTACTTC
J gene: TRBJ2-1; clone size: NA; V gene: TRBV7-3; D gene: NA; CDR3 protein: CASSDRQTNEQFF; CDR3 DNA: TGTGCCAGCAGCGACAGACAGACGAATGAGCAGTTCTTC
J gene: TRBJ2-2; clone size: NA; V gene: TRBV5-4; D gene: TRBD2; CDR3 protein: CASSLVRGGGNTGELFF; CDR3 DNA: TGTGCCAGCAGCTTGGTTCGGGGCGGGGGGAACACCGGGGAGCTGTTTTTT
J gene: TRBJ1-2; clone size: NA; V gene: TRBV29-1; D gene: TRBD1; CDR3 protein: CSAQDRLTGYTF; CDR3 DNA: TGCAGCGCCCAGGACAGGCTTACCGGCTACACCTTC
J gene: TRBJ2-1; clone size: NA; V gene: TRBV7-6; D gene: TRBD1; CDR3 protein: CASSLDRQGIYNEQFF; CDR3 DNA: TGTGCCAGCAGCTTAGATAGACAGGGCATTTACAATGAGCAGTTCTTC
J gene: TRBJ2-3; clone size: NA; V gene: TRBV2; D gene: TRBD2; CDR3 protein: CASIAGLATDTQYF; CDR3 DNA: TGTGCTAGCATCGCTGGACTAGCCACAGATACGCAGTATTTT
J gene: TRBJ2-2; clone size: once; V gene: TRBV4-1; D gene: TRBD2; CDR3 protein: CASSQEASGGAFGELFF; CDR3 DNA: TGCGCCAGCAGCCAAGAAGCTAGCGGGGGGGCCTTCGGGGAGCTGTTTTTT
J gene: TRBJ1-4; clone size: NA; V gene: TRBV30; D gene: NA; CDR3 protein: CAWSVQESEKLFF; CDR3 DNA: TGTGCCTGGAGTGTACAAGAATCTGAAAAACTGTTTTTT
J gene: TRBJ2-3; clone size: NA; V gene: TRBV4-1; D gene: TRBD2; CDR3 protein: CASSQAGPGLASDTQYF; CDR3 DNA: TGCGCCAGCAGCCAAGCTGGACCGGGACTAGCTTCCGATACGCAGTATTTT
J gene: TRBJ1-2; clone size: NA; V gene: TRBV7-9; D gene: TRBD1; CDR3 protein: CASSYGTGGVYGYTF; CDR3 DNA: TGTGCCAGCAGCTATGGGACAGGGGGGGTCTATGGCTACACCTTC
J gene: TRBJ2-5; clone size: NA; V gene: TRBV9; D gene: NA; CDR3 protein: CASSVGGHINEETQYF; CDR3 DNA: TGTGCCAGCAGCGTAGGGGGACACATAAACGAAGAGACCCAGTACTTC
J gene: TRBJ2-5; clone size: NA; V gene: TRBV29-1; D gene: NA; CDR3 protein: CSVRERVETQYF; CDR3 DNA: TGCAGCGTCCGGGAAAGGGTAGAGACCCAGTACTTC
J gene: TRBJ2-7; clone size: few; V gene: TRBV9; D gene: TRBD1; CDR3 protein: CASSVAAGDSIYEQYF; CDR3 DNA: TGTGCCAGCAGCGTAGCGGCAGGGGACAGCATCTACGAGCAGTACTTC
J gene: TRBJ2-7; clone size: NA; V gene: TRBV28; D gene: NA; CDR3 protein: CASSSSTGGVEQYF; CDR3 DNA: TGTGCCAGCAGTTCCTCTACAGGGGGGGTTGAGCAGTACTTC
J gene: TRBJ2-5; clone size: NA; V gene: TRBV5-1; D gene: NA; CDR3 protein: CASRVGQGPETQYF; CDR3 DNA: TGCGCCAGCAGGGTGGGGCAGGGTCCAGAGACCCAGTACTTC
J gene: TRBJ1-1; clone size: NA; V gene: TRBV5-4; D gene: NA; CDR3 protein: CASSLSRADTEAFF; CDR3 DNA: TGTGCCAGCAGCTTGAGCAGGGCGGACACTGAAGCTTTCTTT
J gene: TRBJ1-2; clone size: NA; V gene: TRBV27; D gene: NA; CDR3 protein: CASSFLEGGGYTF; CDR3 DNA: TGTGCCAGCAGTTTCCTCGAGGGCGGTGGCTACACCTTC
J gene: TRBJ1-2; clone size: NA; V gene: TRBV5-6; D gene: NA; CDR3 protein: CASSPTIFYEEDYGYTF; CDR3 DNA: TGTGCCAGCAGCCCGACTATCTTCTATGAGGAGGACTATGGCTACACCTTC
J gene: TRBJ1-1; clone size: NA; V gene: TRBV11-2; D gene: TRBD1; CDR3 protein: CASSRGQDGGEAFF; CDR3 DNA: TGTGCCAGCAGCCGAGGACAGGACGGAGGGGAAGCTTTCTTT
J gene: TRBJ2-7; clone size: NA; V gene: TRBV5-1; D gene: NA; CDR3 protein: CASSFGQRAPYEQYF; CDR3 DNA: TGCGCCAGCAGCTTTGGACAACGAGCACCCTACGAGCAGTACTTC
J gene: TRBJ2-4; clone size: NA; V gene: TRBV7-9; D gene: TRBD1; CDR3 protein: CASSSWTGAKNIQYF; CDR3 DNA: TGTGCCAGCAGCTCTTGGACAGGGGCTAAAAACATTCAGTACTTC
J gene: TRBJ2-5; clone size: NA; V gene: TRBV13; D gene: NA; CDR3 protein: CASSAPTREGEETQYF; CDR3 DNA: TGTGCCAGCAGCGCTCCTACTAGGGAGGGGGAAGAGACCCAGTACTTC
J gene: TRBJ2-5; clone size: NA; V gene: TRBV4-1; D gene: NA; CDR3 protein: CASSQGLLRETQYF; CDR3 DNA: TGCGCCAGCAGCCAAGGATTGCTGAGGGAGACCCAGTACTTC
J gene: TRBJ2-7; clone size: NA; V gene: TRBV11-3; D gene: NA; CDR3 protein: CASSARGDEQYF; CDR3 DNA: TGTGCCAGCAGCGCCAGGGGCGACGAGCAGTACTTC
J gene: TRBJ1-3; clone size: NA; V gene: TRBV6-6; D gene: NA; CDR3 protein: CASSQGQGTPGNTIYF; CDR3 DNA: TGTGCCAGCAGTCAGGGCCAGGGGACCCCTGGAAACACCATATATTTT
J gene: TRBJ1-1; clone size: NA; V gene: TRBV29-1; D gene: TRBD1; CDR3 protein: CSARRQGVSTEAFF; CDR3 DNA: TGCAGCGCCCGAAGACAGGGAGTAAGCACTGAAGCTTTCTTT
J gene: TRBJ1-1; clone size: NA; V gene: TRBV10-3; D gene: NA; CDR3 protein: CAISAEGVLEAFF; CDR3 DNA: TGTGCCATCAGCGCCGAAGGGGTCCTTGAAGCTTTCTTT
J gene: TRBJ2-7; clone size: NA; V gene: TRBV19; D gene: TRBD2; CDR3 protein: CASITSGSYEQYF; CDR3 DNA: TGTGCCAGTATCACTAGCGGTTCCTACGAGCAGTACTTC
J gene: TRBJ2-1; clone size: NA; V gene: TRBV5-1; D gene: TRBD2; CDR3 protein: CASSLPSGAGEQFF; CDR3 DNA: TGCGCCAGCAGCTTGCCTAGCGGTGCAGGAGAGCAGTTCTTC
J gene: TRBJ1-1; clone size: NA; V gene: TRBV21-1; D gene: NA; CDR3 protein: CASSKGTVYYSAAFF; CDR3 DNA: TGTGCCAGCAGCAAAGGGACAGTTTATTATAGCGCGGCTTTCTTT
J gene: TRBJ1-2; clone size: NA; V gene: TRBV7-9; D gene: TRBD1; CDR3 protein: CASRHGTGRLEYGYTF; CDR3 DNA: TGTGCCAGCAGACACGGGACAGGGCGACTCGAGTATGGCTACACCTTC
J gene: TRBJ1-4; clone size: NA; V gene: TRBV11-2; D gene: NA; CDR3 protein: CASSLGDTNGVEKLFF; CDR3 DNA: TGTGCCAGCAGCTTAGGGGACACGAACGGGGTTGAAAAACTGTTTTTT
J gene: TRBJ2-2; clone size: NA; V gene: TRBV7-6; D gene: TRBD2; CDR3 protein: CASSSSAGDTGELFF; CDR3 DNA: TGTGCCAGCAGCTCTTCAGCGGGGGACACCGGGGAGCTGTTTTTT
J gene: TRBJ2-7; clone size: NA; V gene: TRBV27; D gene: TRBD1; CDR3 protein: CASGTGAYEQYF; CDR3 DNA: TGTGCCAGCGGGACAGGGGCCTACGAGCAGTACTTC
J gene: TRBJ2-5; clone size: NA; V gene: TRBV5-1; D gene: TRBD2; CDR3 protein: CASSLGGGGLIVETQYF; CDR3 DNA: TGCGCCAGCAGCCTGGGGGGCGGGGGGCTCATCGTAGAGACCCAGTACTTC
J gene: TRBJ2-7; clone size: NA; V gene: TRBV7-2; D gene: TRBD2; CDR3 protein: CASSLWGGTGREQYF; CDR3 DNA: TGTGCCAGCAGCTTATGGGGGGGGACCGGTCGCGAGCAGTACTTC
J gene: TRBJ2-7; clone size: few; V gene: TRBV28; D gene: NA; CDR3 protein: CASSDNYEQYF; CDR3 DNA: TGTGCCAGCAGTGACAATTACGAGCAGTACTTC